This entry lists 11 T cell receptor beta chains sequenced from one sample in a study of T cell clonotyping in hematopoietic cell transplantation. Profiling relied on immunoSEQ multiplex PCR, and the TCRdb table lists in-frame clones only, not all of them. The repertoire holds around 7,400 clones, with around 96% as singletons. Sequencing used PBMCs, obtained 30 days after allogeneic stem cell transplant. Receptors were obtained from a male patient in his 40s who had an allogeneic stem cell transplant from a related donor, so the T cells may come from the graft donor. Some clones in this sample may be carry-over from other donors' samples.

The chain has TRBV5-1 and TRBJ2-1, with a tentative D call TRBD2 (5 bases). This CDR3 has 14 residues. The ends were cut back, 0 bases at V and 6 bases at J, with 10 bases in the middle. Germline V gene data show CDR1 as SGHRS and CDR2 as YFSETQ. The DNA for the CDR3 is TGCGCCAGCAGCTTGGTCGGACTGGTCAATGAGCAGTTCTTC. As protein: CASSLVGLVNEQFF. The complete variable domain, with remaining parts taken from reference TRBV5-1 and TRBJ2-1, reads KAGVTQTPRYLIKTRGQQVTLSCSPISGHRSVSWYQQTPGQGLQFLFEYFSETQRNKGNFPGRFSGRQFSNSRSEMNVSTLELGDSALYLCASSLVGLVNEQFFGPGTRLTVL.

This rearrangement joins TRBV6-5 to TRBJ2-1, with D unclear. The CDR3 sequence is 14 residues long. Germline V gene sequence: CDR1 MNHEY, CDR2 SVGAGI. V dropped 2 bases and J dropped 4 bases, with 9 bases sitting between them. The CDR3 region is CASSYERRYNEQFF. DNA for the CDR3: TGTGCCAGCAGTTACGAGCGTCGGTACAATGAGCAGTTCTTC.

The chain has TRBV6-5 and TRBJ2-7; 8 bases line up with TRBD1. V gave up 5 bases and J gave up 2 bases; unmatched junction bases: 2. The CDR3 spans 13 residues. The germline CDR1 and CDR2 sequences are MNHEY and SVGAGI. The CDR3 DNA sequence: TGTGCCAGCAGTCAGGACAGGGCCTACGAGCAGTACTTC. It specifies CASSQDRAYEQYF.

This chain links TRBV14 with TRBJ1-5; D is possibly TRBD1 (5 bases). The germline CDR1 and CDR2 sequences are SGHDN and FVKESK. The CDR3 has 15 amino acids. Trimming shortened V by 4 bases and J by 6 bases, and 16 bases separated the two germline ends. CDR3 region: CASSPGGSVSQPQHF. The CDR3, as DNA: TGTGCCAGCAGCCCCGGGGGGTCCGTCAGTCAGCCCCAGCATTTT.

The V gene is TRBV4-1, the J gene TRBJ1-1; D unclear. In germline, CDR1 is MGHRA, CDR2 YSYEKL. Trimming stripped 4 bases from V and 3 bases from J, with 15 bases between. The CDR3 covers 15 residues. The DNA of the CDR3 is TGCGCCAGCAGCCCTAACAGATTCACTTACACTGAAGCTTTCTTT. As protein: CASSPNRFTYTEAFF.

The rearrangement joins TRBV20-1 to TRBJ2-5; unclear D gene. Trimming took 2 bases from V and 4 from J, leaving 5 bases between them. In germline, CDR1 is DFQATT, CDR2 SNEGSKA (reference sequence). There are 11 residues in the CDR3. The CDR3 loop reads CSARSGETQYF. CDR3 DNA: TGCAGTGCTAGATCAGGAGAGACCCAGTACTTC.

The V gene is TRBV28, the J gene TRBJ1-2; 7 bases line up with TRBD1. This CDR3 is built from 12 residues. The junction had 4 bases not matched to a gene; V was cut back by 9 bases and J by 3 bases. Germline loops: CDR1 MDHEN, CDR2 SYDVKM. CDR3 region: CASSDRDYGYTF. CDR3 coding DNA: TGTGCCAGTAGTGACAGGGACTATGGCTACACCTTC.

This chain links TRBV7-2 with TRBJ2-1; D is uncertain. Trimming pared 1 base from V and 3 bases from J, leaving 4 bases between. Per germline, CDR1 SGHTA and CDR2 FQGNSA. There are 13 residues in the CDR3. Here the CDR3 DNA reads TGTGCCAGCAGCTTAGTGGACTACAATGAGCAGTTCTTC. Translated: CASSLVDYNEQFF. The complete variable domain, with remaining parts taken from reference TRBV7-2 and TRBJ2-1, reads GAGVSQSPSNKVTEKGKDVELRCDPISGHTALYWYRQSLGQGLEFLIYFQGNSAPDKSGLPSDRFSAERTGGSVSTLTIQRTQQEDSAVYLCASSLVDYNEQFFGPGTRLTVL.

The rearrangement joins TRBV6-5 to TRBJ1-3, with D perhaps TRBD1 (6 bases). Trimming took off 5 bases at V and 4 bases at J, with 12 bases between the two ends. The germline gives CDR1 MNHEY, CDR2 SVGAGI. The CDR3 spans 14 residues. CDR3 DNA sequence: TGTGCCAGCAGTCGACAGGCGGCCGGAAACACCATATATTTT. Its protein is CASSRQAAGNTIYF.

V usage is TRBV6-5 and J usage is TRBJ1-2; D gene uncertain. Deletions cut 6 bases from V and 6 bases from J, with 14 bases between. This CDR3 contains 13 residues. Germline CDR1 and CDR2: MNHEY and SVGAGI. In DNA, the CDR3 is TGTGCCAGCAGACTTGAAAAGCGGGATGGCTACACCTTC. It is translated as CASRLEKRDGYTF.

This sequence joins TRBV6-1 and TRBJ1-5; D is uncertain. With 5 bases removed from V and 4 bases from J, the gap between germline ends came to 6 bases. CDR1 is MNHNS, CDR2 SASEGT, per germline. The CDR3 totals 12 residues. CDR3 nucleotides: TGTGCCAGCAGTTTATCTAATCAGCCCCAGCATTTT. This encodes CASSLSNQPQHF.